The 14 T cell receptor beta chains given below trace back to one sample, sequenced in a study of memory CD4+ T cells and cytomegalovirus serostatus. The sort gate was single viable CD3+CD4+CD8-CD45RO+ cells for memory CD4+ T cells. Libraries were prepared by immunoSEQ multiplex PCR; TCRdb keeps only in-frame clonotypes and omits some of them. The sample has about 57,000 clones, under 80% seen once. The sample taken for sequencing was memory CD4+ T cells from blood. These receptors were taken from an adult in good health and CMV-seronegative.

The table lists this clone with a few counts. This chain links TRBV11-1 with TRBJ1-1; weak D call: TRBD1 (5 bases). Trimming left V 4 bases short and J 1 base short, with 10 bases between. This CDR3 is 14 amino acids long. The germline gives CDR1 SGHAT, CDR2 FQDESV (reference sequence). Written as DNA, the CDR3 is TGTGCCAGCAGCTACAGGAGCTCGAACACTGAAGCTTTCTTT. Translated: CASSYRSSNTEAFF.

The chain has TRBV5-6 and TRBJ2-3; 8 bases line up with TRBD1. From germline, CDR1 is SGHDT and CDR2 YYEEEE. V dropped 6 bases and J dropped 5; count of bases not matched to a gene: 11. The CDR3 covers 15 residues. The CDR3, as DNA: TGTGCCAGCATCTCCTCCGGGACAGGCGTAGATACGCAGTATTTT. Translating it yields CASISSGTGVDTQYF. Full variable domain (outside the CDR3, taken from reference TRBV5-6 and TRBJ2-3): DAGVTQSPTHLIKTRGQQVTLRCSPKSGHDTVSWYQQALGQGPQFIFQYYEEEERQRGNFPDRFSGHQFPNYSSELNVNALLLGDSALYLCASISSGTGVDTQYFGPGTRLTVL.

This clone has more than one count but fewer than ten. The chain employs TRBV2 and TRBJ1-5; tentative D call: TRBD1 (6 bases). V shed 8 bases and J shed 5 bases, with 13 bases lying between them. The CDR3 extends over 13 amino acids. Per germline, CDR1 SNHLY and CDR2 FYNNEI. Here the CDR3 DNA reads TGTGCCAGCCGACAGGAGCGCGATCAGCCCCAGCATTTT. Protein: CASRQERDQPQHF.

This chain uses TRBV27 with TRBJ1-1; D perhaps matches TRBD1 (5 bases). The V gene's germline CDR1 is MNHEY and CDR2 SMNVEV (reference sequence). The V and J ends lost 2 bases and 1 base respectively, with 14 bases between them. The CDR3 contains 16 residues. CDR3 coding DNA: TGTGCCAGCAGTTTAAAGGGGTGGGGAGGGAACACTGAAGCTTTCTTT. Protein product: CASSLKGWGGNTEAFF.

The chain joins TRBV5-6 to TRBJ2-5; the D gene is possibly TRBD2 (6 bases). The CDR3 is made up of 12 amino acids. V dropped 0 bases and J dropped 6 bases, with 6 bases sitting between them. Germline assignment: CDR1 SGHDT and CDR2 YYEEEE. The CDR3 coding sequence is TGTGCCAGCAGCTTGGGGACTAAGACCCAGTACTTC. Encoded protein: CASSLGTKTQYF.

The V and J genes are TRBV5-1 and TRBJ2-5; maybe TRBD2 (6 bases). CDR3 length equals 14 residues. The V end was cut by 0 bases, the J end by 2 bases, with 8 bases between. CDR1 and CDR2 (germline): SGHRS, YFSETQ. The CDR3 spells CASSLGGVQETQYF. CDR3 bases: TGCGCCAGCAGCTTGGGGGGGGTGCAAGAGACCCAGTACTTC. Full variable domain (rest looked up from reference TRBV5-1 and TRBJ2-5): KAGVTQTPRYLIKTRGQQVTLSCSPISGHRSVSWYQQTPGQGLQFLFEYFSETQRNKGNFPGRFSGRQFSNSRSEMNVSTLELGDSALYLCASSLGGVQETQYFGPGTRLLVL.

The V and J genes are TRBV6-6 and TRBJ2-7, with D perhaps TRBD2 (6 bases). Germline CDR1 and CDR2: MNHNY and SVGAGI (reference sequence). This CDR3 is 15 amino acids long. Deletions cut 3 bases from V and 0 bases from J, with 12 bases between. This CDR3 reads CASSYVGGASYEQYF. In nucleotides, the CDR3 is TGTGCCAGCAGTTATGTGGGGGGAGCCTCCTACGAGCAGTACTTC.

This chain connects TRBV18 to TRBJ2-7; the D is unclear. Germline V lookup: CDR1 KGHSH, CDR2 LQKENI. V shed 6 bases and J shed 3 bases, with 12 bases lying between them. This CDR3 is built from 13 residues. CDR3 DNA sequence: TGTGCCAGCTCCGTGACGGATAACTACGAGCAGTACTTC. Translation gives CASSVTDNYEQYF. Supplemented by reference TRBV18 and TRBJ2-7, the full variable domain reads NAGVMQNPRHLVRRRGQEARLRCSPMKGHSHVYWYRQLPEEGLKFMVYLQKENIIDESGMPKERFSAEFPKEGPSILRIQQVVRGDSAAYFCASSVTDNYEQYFGPGTRLTVT.

The chain recombines TRBV28 with TRBJ2-1, with 14 bases aligning to TRBD2. This CDR3 has 18 amino acids. Unmatched junction bases numbered 8, after V lost 3 bases and J lost 4 bases. Germline values: CDR1 MDHEN, CDR2 SYDVKM. CDR3 residues: CASSLGGLAGEAYNEQFF. CDR3 bases: TGTGCCAGCAGTTTGGGGGGACTAGCGGGAGAAGCATACAATGAGCAGTTCTTC.

J is TRBJ1-2 and V is TRBV2; no definite D call. In germline, CDR1 is SNHLY, CDR2 FYNNEI. The CDR3 loop spans 14 amino acids. Trimming took off 9 bases at V and 0 bases at J, with 14 bases between the two ends. The DNA of the CDR3 is TGTGCCAGTGATAGGAGTGCAACTAACTATGGCTACACCTTC. This gives the protein CASDRSATNYGYTF.

This clone appeared a few times. This chain uses TRBV7-8 with TRBJ2-7; D unclear. Between the trimmed V and J ends, which lost 1 base and 4 bases, there was a span of 11 bases. Germline assignment: CDR1 SGHVS and CDR2 FQNEAQ. This CDR3 has 14 amino acids. CDR3 sequence reads: CASSLVAVGYEQYF. In DNA form, the CDR3 reads TGTGCCAGCAGCTTAGTGGCGGTAGGGTACGAGCAGTACTTC.

J is TRBJ2-1 and V is TRBV12-5; TRBD2 matches 7 bases. V dropped 6 bases and J dropped 16; count of bases not matched to a gene: 12. This CDR3 has 12 residues. Germline V gives CDR1 LGHNT, CDR2 FRNRAP. This CDR3 is CASGGGRASVFF. The CDR3 bases are TGTGCTAGTGGGGGGGGGAGGGCCTCTGTATTCTTC.

A word on this clone: A junction end diverges from the germline sequence, so it may reflect a read error. This sequence joins TRBV29-1 and TRBJ2-3; 10 bases map to TRBD2. The CDR3 covers 13 residues. Germline-derived CDR1 and CDR2 are SQVTM and ANQGSEA. CDR3 sequence (DNA): TGCAGCGTCGAAGCGGGGGGGCGTGATACGCAGTATTTT. It translates to CSVEAGGRDTQYF.

The V call is TRBV2, the J call TRBJ2-1; no clear D gene. This CDR3 has 18 amino acids. Trimming pared 3 bases from V and 0 bases from J, leaving 18 bases between. The germline V gene encodes CDR1 SNHLY and CDR2 FYNNEI. The CDR3 nucleotides read TGTGCCAGCAGTGATAACCTAGTTAGGCATAGCTCCTACAATGAGCAGTTCTTC. This codes for CASSDNLVRHSSYNEQFF.